Sequencing of this T cell receptor beta chain was carried out in a study of T cell responses to AZD1222 COVID-19 vaccine. Germline V gives CDR1 SGHAT, CDR2 FQDESV (reference sequence). The CDR3 is 15 amino acids. Deletions cut 2 bases from V and 2 bases from J, with 9 bases between. Sequenced by immunoSEQ multiplex PCR; TCRdb stores in-frame clones only, minus some. This repertoire shows more than 150,000 clones, over 75% found once; its top ten account for over 1.5%. General observations from the study: Repertoire samples came only from after the peak T cell response. Vaccine-associated CD4 TCRs spanned spike, dominant at 160-218 and 743-854. Most donors were white British, females outnumbered males, and clonal diversity was possibly underestimated. Recipients of two AZD1222 doses showed rising Spike-specific TCR breadth and depth.

About this clone itself: Its cognate antigen is unknown.

The receptor's source is an adult in good health. Sequencing was performed on peripheral blood, taken on day 0 of AZD1222 vaccination. The V and J genes are TRBV11-1 and TRBJ2-2; D is unclear. This chain's CDR3 is CASSLTLLNTGELFF. The CDR3 DNA is TGTGCCAGCAGCTTAACACTCTTAAACACCGGGGAGCTGTTTTTT.